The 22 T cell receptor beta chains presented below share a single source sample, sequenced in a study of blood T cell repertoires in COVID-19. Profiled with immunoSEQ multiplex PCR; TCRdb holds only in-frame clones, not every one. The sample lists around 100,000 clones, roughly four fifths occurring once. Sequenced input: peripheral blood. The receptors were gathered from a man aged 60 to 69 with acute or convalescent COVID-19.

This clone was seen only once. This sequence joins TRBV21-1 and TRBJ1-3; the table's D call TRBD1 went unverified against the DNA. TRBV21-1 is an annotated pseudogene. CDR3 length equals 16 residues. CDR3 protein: CASSKSRGFTGNTIYF. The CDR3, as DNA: TGTGCCAGCAGCAAATCGAGGGGGTTCACTGGAAACACCATATATTTT.

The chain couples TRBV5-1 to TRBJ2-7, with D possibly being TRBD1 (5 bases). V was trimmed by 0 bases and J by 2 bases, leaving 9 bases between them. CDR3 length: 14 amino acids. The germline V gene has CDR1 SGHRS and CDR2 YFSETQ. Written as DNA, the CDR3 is TGCGCCAGCAGCTTGGGAGCCAGGGCCTACGAGCAGTACTTC. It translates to CASSLGARAYEQYF.

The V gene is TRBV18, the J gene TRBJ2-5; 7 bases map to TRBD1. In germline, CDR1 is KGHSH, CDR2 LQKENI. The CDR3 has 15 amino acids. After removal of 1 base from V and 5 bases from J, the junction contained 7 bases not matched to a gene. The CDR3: CASSPQGAPSETQYF. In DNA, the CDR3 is TGTGCCAGCTCACCACAGGGGGCCCCGTCCGAGACCCAGTACTTC.

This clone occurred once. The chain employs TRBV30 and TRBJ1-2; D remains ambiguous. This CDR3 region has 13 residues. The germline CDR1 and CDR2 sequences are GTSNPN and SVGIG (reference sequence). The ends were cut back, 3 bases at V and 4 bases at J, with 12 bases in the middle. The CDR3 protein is CAWRSTGSYGYTF. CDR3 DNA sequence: TGTGCCTGGAGGTCAACGGGGAGCTATGGCTACACCTTC.

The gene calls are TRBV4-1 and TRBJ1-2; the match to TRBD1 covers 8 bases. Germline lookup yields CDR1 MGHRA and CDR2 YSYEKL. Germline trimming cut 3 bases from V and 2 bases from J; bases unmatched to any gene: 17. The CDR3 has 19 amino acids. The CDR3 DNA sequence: TGCGCCAGCAGCCAGCTATTCACCCGGACAGGGAGGATGAACTATGGCTACACCTTC. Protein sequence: CASSQLFTRTGRMNYGYTF.

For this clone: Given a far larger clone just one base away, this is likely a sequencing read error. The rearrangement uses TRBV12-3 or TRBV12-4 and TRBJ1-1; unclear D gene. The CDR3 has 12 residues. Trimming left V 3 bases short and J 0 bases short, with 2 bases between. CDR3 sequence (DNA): TGTGCCAGCAGTTTTATGAACACTGAAGCTTTCTTT. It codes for CASSFMNTEAFF.

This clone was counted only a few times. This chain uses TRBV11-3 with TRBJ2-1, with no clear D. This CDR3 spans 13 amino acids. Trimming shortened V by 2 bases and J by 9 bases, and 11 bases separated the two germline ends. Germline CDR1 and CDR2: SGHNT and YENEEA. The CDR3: CASSLTDRAEQFF. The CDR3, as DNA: TGTGCCAGCAGCTTAACAGACCGAGCTGAGCAGTTCTTC.

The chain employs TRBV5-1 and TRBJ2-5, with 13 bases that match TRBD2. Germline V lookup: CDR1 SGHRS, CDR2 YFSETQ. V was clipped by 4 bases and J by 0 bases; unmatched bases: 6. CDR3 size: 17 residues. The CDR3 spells CASSTGLAGPHQETQYF. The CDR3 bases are TGCGCCAGCAGCACGGGACTAGCGGGGCCCCACCAAGAGACCCAGTACTTC.

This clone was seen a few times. The chain's CDR3 is CASRLEASTNEKLFF. The CDR3 coding sequence is TGTGCCAGCAGGCTCGAAGCTTCAACTAATGAAAAACTGTTTTTT. The V gene is TRBV11-2, the J gene TRBJ1-4; D uncertain. V lost 6 bases, J lost 0 bases, and 11 bases lay in between. This CDR3 comprises 15 residues. The germline V gene encodes CDR1 SGHAT and CDR2 FQNNGV. The variable domain in full, with the rest retrieved from reference TRBV11-2 and TRBJ1-4, is EAGVAQSPRYKIIEKRQSVAFWCNPISGHATLYWYQQILGQGPKLLIQFQNNGVVDDSQLPKDRFSAERLKGVDSTLKIQPAKLEDSAVYLCASRLEASTNEKLFFGSGTQLSVL.

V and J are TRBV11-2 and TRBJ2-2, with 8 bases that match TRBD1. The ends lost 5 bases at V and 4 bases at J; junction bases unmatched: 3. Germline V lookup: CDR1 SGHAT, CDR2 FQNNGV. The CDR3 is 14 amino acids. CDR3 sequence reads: CASSRTGSTGELFF. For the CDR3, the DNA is TGTGCCAGCAGCAGGACAGGGAGCACCGGGGAGCTGTTTTTT.

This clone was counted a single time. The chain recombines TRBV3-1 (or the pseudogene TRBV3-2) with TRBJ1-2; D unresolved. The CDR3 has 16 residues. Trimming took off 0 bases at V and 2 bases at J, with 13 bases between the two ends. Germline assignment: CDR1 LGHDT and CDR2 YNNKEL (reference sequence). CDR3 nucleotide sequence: TGTGCCAGCAGCCAAGATCGTTTGAGCACGAACTATGGCTACACCTTC. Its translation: CASSQDRLSTNYGYTF.

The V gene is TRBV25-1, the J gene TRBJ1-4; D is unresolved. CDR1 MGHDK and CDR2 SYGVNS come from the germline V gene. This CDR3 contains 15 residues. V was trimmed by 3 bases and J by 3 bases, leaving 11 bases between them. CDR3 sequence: CASSDLRRANEKLFF. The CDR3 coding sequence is TGTGCCAGCAGTGACCTACGGCGGGCTAATGAAAAACTGTTTTTT.

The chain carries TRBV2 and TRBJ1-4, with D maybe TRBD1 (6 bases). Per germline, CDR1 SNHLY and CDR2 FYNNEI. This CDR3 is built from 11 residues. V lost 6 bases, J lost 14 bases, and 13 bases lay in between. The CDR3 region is CASREGGRLFF. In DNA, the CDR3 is TGTGCCAGCAGAGAGGGGGGGCGGCTGTTTTTT.

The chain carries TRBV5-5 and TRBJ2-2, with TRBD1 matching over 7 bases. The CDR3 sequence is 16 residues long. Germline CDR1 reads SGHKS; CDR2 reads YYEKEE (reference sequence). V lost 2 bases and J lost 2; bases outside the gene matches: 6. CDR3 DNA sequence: TGTGCCAGCAGCTTCTTCGGGACAGTTAACACCGGGGAGCTGTTTTTT. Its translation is CASSFFGTVNTGELFF.

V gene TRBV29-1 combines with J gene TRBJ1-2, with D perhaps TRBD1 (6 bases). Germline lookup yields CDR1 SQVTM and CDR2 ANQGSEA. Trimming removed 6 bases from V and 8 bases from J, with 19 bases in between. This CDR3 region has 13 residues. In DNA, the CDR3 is TGCAGCGTCCTTTACAGGGATGGACGCGGCTACACCTTC. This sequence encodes CSVLYRDGRGYTF.

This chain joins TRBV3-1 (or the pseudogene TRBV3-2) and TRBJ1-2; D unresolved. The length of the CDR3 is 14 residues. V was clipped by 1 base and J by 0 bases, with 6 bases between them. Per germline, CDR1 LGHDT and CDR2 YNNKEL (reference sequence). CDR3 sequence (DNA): TGTGCCAGCAGCCAAGCAACAGCTAACTATGGCTACACCTTC. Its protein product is CASSQATANYGYTF.

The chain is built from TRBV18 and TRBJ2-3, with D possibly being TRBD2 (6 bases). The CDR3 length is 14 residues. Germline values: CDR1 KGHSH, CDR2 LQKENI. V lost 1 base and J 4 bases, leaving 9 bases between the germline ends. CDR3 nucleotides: TGTGCCAGCTCACCACGCGGGACCCCAGATACGCAGTATTTT. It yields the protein CASSPRGTPDTQYF.

Here the CDR3 reads CASRYSNEQYF. The CDR3 DNA sequence: TGTGCCAGCAGATACTCGAACGAGCAGTACTTC. The gene calls are TRBV2 and TRBJ2-7; D is unclear. Germline V gene sequence: CDR1 SNHLY, CDR2 FYNNEI. V lost 6 bases, J lost 5 bases, and 8 bases lay in between. CDR3 length equals 11 residues.

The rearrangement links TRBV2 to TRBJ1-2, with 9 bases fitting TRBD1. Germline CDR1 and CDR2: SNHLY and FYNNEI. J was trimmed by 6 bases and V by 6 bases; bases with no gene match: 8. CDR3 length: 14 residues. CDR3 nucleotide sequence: TGTGCCAGCAGCGCCGGGACAGGGTTTCATGGCTACACCTTC. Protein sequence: CASSAGTGFHGYTF.

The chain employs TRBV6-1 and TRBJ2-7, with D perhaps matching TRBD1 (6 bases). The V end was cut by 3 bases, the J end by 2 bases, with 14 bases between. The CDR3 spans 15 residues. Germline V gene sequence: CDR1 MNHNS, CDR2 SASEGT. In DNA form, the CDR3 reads TGTGCCAGCAGTGATAGGGCACAGGGCACCTACGAGCAGTACTTC. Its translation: CASSDRAQGTYEQYF.

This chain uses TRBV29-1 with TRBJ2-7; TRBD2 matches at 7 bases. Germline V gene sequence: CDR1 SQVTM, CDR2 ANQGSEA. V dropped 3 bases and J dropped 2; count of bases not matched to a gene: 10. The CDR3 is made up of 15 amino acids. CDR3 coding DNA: TGCAGCGTTGAGATTCACGGGCGGGAGACCTACGAGCAGTACTTC. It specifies CSVEIHGRETYEQYF.

The CDR3 here is CAIRRMTLDSLNTEAFF. CDR3 in DNA: TGTGCCATCAGGCGTATGACCCTGGACAGTTTGAACACTGAAGCTTTCTTT. J is TRBJ1-1 and V is TRBV10-3, with a possible D match to TRBD1 (6 bases). The ends were cut back, 6 bases at V and 0 bases at J, with 20 bases in the middle. Germline-derived CDR1 and CDR2 are ENHRY and SYGVKD. The CDR3 contains 17 residues.